This T cell receptor beta chain was sequenced in a study of blood T cell repertoires in COVID-19. The assay was immunoSEQ multiplex PCR, and TCRdb's table has in-frame clones only and misses some. The table records over 200,000 clones, around nine tenths of them present only once. Trimming took off 0 bases at V and 3 bases at J, with 9 bases between the two ends. Germline V lookup: CDR1 GTSNPN, CDR2 SVGIG (reference sequence). The CDR3 loop spans 14 amino acids. The receptor was derived from a woman in her twenties or thirties who had been exposed to COVID-19. The chain links TRBV30 to TRBJ1-5; D uncertain. The specimen was PBMCs or T cells enriched from blood (not recorded which). CDR3 in amino acids: CAWSVGGPNQPQHF. CDR3 DNA: TGTGCCTGGAGTGTAGGAGGGCCCAATCAGCCCCAGCATTTT.